A few counts support the clone carrying this T cell receptor (beta chain). Its antigen remains unidentified. Unique molecular identifiers tagged the TCR beta cDNA libraries. Around 450,000 cDNA molecules were recovered from an input of about 0.85 to 11 million T cells. TCRdb fed the PCR reads into MiXCR, producing one record per CDR3 protein. The sample consists of about 500,000 distinct CDR3 sequences, around 40% of them appearing once. The CDR3 length is 17 residues. Germline CDR1 reads LGHNA; CDR2 reads YNFKEQ. The ends lost 4 bases at V and 0 bases at J; junction bases unmatched: 9. The data were obtained in a study of post-analysis software for immune sequencing data. The wider study: Included courses were relapsing-remitting and secondary progressive multiple sclerosis; progressive-relapsing multiple sclerosis was also included.

General study results and limits: For normalized Chao1 diversity, multiple sclerosis patients scored significantly lower than controls did. Under F measure analysis, samples from one preparation batch co-clustered strongly. TRBV segments more frequent in patients than in controls numbered five and included TRBV5-6, TRBV5-1 and TRBV20-1.

The rearrangement links TRBV4-2 to TRBJ2-7; the match to TRBD2 covers 10 bases. Sequences were obtained from blood. The receptor was isolated from a girl under 18 with multiple sclerosis. For the CDR3, the DNA is TGTGCCAGCAGCCCCGCAGGTAGCGGGAGGAACTCCTACGAGCAGTACTTC. Amino acid sequence: CASSPAGSGRNSYEQYF.